Reported below is one T cell receptor (beta chain). The antigen this receptor binds is unknown. No base quality values were provided; no much bigger clone lies one nucleotide off. In the germline V gene (reference sequence), CDR1 corresponds to SEHNR and CDR2 to FQNEAQ. V is shortened by 5 bases, J by 2 bases, and the region joining them spans 16 bases. The CDR3 numbers 16 residues from cysteine through phenylalanine. This entry keeps only the CDR3 DNA: 48 bases, framed from base 1. From each donor, a single peripheral blood sample of about 110 mL on average was drawn into heparinised tubes. A BD FACSAria II and a panel including CD45RO, CCR7, CD25, CD127, CD95 and CD27 were used to sort naive, central memory, regulatory and stem cell-like memory CD4+ T cells. A purity above 98% was achieved for all sorted populations. PBMCs were isolated right away by Lymphoprep density gradient centrifugation and were stained directly, without culture. So that batch effects would be minimized, each experiment stained and sorted samples in pairs, pairing one healthy donor with one patient.

The data were obtained in a study of beta chain features in type 1 diabetes (dated by TCRdb to 2016 to 2018). About the investigation overall: Patients and healthy donors did not differ in mean age, gender distribution, total cell number or subset yield. A total of under 140,000,000 sorted cells were examined across all samples, and the number of cells per subset was strongly correlated with RNA yield. In the study, recently diagnosed type 1 diabetes patients and matched healthy donors were compared on the TCRB repertoires of their sorted circulating CD4+ T cell subsets. Naive and central memory subsets were obtained from all 30 or so donors, but regulatory and stem cell-like memory subsets were isolated from only 8 patients and roughly 8 healthy donors. Results and caveats for the whole study, not just this receptor: Patients with type 1 diabetes made fewer insertions and deleted more nucleotides at VDJ recombination sites, implying thymic rearrangement abnormalities. HLA sub-analyses involved small numbers of individuals, so any influence of HLA type on TCRB rearrangement remained unresolved. A moderate but significant shortening of TCRB CDR3 length was observed in type 1 diabetes patients in all four CD4+ subsets. Naive, central memory and regulatory TCRB repertoires appeared to be more similar among patients than among healthy donors. Shorter templates might have been favored by PCR, but patient and control samples were amplified and corrected together, so both groups would have been affected equally by any skew. Because cDNA was sequenced instead of genomic DNA, highly expressing activated cells could be over-represented, though the groups showed no difference in activation or CD3 levels.

The entire isolated RNA was reverse transcribed using the High Capacity cDNA Reverse Transcription Kit, and thus expressed TCRB transcripts were sequenced. Deep immunoSEQ sequencing was applied to naive, central memory and regulatory T cell samples, giving an average of about 3.4 million total reads per sample. Sorted cells were lysed in RLT buffer, and RNA was extracted using DNase-treated RNeasy Micro or Mini kits according to cell number. To prevent cross-contamination, each cell subset was processed individually, whereas patient and healthy donor samples were processed jointly. The immunoSEQ multiplex PCR was used to amplify TCRB sequences from cDNA, generating 87-bp fragments that spanned the CDR3 region. Sequencing of the amplicons was done on the Illumina HiSeq platform. The original pipeline was this. Synthetic template baselines were used to correct PCR bias computationally, reads within Hamming distance 2 were collapsed, and singletons that could not be merged were discarded. Reads were aligned to IMGT to assign V, D and J genes, CDR3 length, and insertions or deletions at six rearrangement sites. Clonotype counts were normalized to sorted cell number within each subset before computing true diversity and Gini coefficients with the tcR R package. The overlap coefficient, calculated on TCRB nucleotide sequences, was used to measure repertoire sharing. As a proxy for the pre-selection repertoire, out-of-frame TCRB sequences from naive cells were analyzed. Imported from immuneACCESS, the table was reduced by TCRdb to in-frame sequences with V and J called. These copies leave out some clones; in studies compared against another copy, an unresolved V gene accounts for under half, and the cause of the remainder is not known. V and J calls and clone size follow that table, whereas D and trimming were derived from the DNA. Across this sample there are approximately 300,000 clones, with roughly 9.6% seen only once. Around 0.015% of the sample is held by the ten biggest clonotypes.

In this chain, TRBV7-9 is recombined with TRBJ1-3; TRBD1 is a weak D gene call, 5 bases matching. This sequence originates from a young woman in good health. The source material was naive CD4+ T cells from blood. The sample's cell subset or site label is to be understood as: true naive CD4+ T cells. Here is the DNA: TGTGCCAGCAGCGGCGGGGGAGCCAGGGCTGGAAACACCATATATTTT. This gives the protein CASSGGGARAGNTIYF.